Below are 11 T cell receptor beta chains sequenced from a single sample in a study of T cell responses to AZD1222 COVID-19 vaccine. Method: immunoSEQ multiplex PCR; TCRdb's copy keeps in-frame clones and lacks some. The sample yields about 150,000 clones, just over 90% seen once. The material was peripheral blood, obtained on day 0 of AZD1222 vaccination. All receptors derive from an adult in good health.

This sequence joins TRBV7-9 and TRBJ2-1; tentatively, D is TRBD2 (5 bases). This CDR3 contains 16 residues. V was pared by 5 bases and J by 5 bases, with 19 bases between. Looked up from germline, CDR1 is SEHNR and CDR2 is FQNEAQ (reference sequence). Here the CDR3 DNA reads TGTGCCAGCAGCCTCCTTGATTTTGGGAGCGACAATGAGCAGTTCTTC. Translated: CASSLLDFGSDNEQFF.

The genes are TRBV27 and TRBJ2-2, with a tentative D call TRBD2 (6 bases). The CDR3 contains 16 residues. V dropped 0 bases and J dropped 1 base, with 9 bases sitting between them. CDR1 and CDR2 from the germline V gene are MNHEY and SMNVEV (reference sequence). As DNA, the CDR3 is TGTGCCAGCAGTTTATCATCCGGGGGGAACACCGGGGAGCTGTTTTTT. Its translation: CASSLSSGGNTGELFF.

In nucleotides, the CDR3 is TGTGCCAGCAAGGCTGACGGGACCTACGAGCAGTACTTC. It yields the protein CASKADGTYEQYF. This chain uses TRBV14 with TRBJ2-7, with D perhaps TRBD2 (5 bases). CDR1 is SGHDN and CDR2 is FVKESK in the germline V gene. The CDR3 covers 13 residues. V was cut by 7 bases and J by 2 bases, with 12 bases left in between.

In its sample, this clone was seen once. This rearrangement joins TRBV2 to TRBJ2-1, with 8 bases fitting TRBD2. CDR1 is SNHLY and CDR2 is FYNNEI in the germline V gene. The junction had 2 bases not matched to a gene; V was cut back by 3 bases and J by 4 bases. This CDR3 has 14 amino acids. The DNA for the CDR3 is TGTGCCAGCAGTGACGCGGGGGGATACAATGAGCAGTTCTTC. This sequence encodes CASSDAGGYNEQFF.

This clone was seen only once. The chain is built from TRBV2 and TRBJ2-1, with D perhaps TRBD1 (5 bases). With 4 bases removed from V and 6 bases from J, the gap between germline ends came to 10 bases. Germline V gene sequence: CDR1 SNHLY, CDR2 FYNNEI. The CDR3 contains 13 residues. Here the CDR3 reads CASSVEQGNEQFF. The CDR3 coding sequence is TGTGCCAGCAGTGTGGAGCAGGGCAATGAGCAGTTCTTC.

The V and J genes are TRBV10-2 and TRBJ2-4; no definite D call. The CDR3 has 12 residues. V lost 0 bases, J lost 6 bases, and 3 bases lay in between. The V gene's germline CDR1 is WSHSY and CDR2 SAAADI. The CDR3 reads CASSESTNIQYF. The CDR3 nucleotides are TGCGCCAGCAGTGAGTCGACAAACATTCAGTACTTC.

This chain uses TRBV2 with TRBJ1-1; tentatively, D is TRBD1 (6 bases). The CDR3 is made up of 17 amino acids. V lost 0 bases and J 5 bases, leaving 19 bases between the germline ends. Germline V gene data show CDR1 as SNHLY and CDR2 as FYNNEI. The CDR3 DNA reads TGTGCCAGCAGTGAAGCGCTTGTCCCCACAGGGATGACTGAAGCTTTCTTT. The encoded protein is CASSEALVPTGMTEAFF.

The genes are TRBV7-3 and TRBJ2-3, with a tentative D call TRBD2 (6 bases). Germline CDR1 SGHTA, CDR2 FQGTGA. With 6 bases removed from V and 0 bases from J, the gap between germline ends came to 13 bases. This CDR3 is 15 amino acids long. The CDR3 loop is CASRYGGSSTDTQYF. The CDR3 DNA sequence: TGTGCCAGCAGATATGGAGGGTCTAGCACAGATACGCAGTATTTT.

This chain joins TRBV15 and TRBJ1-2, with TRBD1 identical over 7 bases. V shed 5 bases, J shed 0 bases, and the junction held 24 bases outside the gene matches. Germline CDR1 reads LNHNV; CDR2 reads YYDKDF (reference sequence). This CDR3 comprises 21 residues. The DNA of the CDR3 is TGTGCCACCAGCTTAGAGGGAGGGGGCGCAGTGAGATCCAGAGCTAACTATGGCTACACCTTC. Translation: CATSLEGGGAVRSRANYGYTF.

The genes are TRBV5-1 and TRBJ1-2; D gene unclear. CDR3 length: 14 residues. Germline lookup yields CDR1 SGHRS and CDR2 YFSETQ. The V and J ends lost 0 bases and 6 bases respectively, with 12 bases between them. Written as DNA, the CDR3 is TGCGCCAGCAGCTTGGCTGGACGGAGCGATGGCTACACCTTC. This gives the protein CASSLAGRSDGYTF. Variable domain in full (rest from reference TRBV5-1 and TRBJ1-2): KAGVTQTPRYLIKTRGQQVTLSCSPISGHRSVSWYQQTPGQGLQFLFEYFSETQRNKGNFPGRFSGRQFSNSRSEMNVSTLELGDSALYLCASSLAGRSDGYTFGSGTRLTVV.

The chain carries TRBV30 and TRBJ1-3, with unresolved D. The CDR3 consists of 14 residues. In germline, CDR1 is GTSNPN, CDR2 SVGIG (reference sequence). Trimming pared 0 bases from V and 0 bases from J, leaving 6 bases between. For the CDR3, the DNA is TGTGCCTGGAGTGTACGGTACTCTGGAAACACCATATATTTT. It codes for CAWSVRYSGNTIYF.